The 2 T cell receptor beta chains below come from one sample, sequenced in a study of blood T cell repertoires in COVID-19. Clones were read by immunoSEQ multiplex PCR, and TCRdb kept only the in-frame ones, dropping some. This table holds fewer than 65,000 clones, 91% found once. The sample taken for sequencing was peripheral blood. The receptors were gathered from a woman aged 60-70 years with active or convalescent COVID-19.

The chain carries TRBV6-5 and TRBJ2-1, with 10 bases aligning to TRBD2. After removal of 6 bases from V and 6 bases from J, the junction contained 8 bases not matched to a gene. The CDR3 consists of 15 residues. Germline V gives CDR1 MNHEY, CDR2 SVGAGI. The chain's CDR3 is CASSRLAGALNEQFF. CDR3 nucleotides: TGTGCCAGCAGCCGACTAGCGGGTGCCCTCAATGAGCAGTTCTTC.

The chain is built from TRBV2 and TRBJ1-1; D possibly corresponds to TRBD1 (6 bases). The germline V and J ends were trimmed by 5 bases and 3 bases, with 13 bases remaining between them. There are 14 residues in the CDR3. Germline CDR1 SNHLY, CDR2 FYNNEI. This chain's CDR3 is CASSKEDSYTEAFF. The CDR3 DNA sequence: TGTGCCAGCAGTAAAGAGGACAGTTACACTGAAGCTTTCTTT.